This note documents a single TCR beta chain sequence. The sample comes from a study of cytomegalovirus exposure and HLA in healthy donors. PCR amplification relied on 60 Vbeta primers (plus 13 Jbeta primers). The method was immunoSEQ multiplex PCR; TCRdb's version includes in-frame clones alone and lacks a portion of them. The table lists tens of thousands of clones, 63% of them singletons. V dropped 0 bases and J dropped 6 bases, with 3 bases sitting between them. This CDR3 has 10 amino acids. CDR1 is SQVTM and CDR2 is ANQGSEA in the germline V gene. The chain links TRBV29-1 to TRBJ2-7; D unresolved. What was sequenced was PBMCs. The TCR comes from a man aged 55-75 years in good health and CMV-seropositive. Written as DNA, the CDR3 is TGCAGCGTTGAAGACGGCGAGCAGTACTTC. Residues: CSVEDGEQYF.